These 12 T cell receptor beta chains were all obtained from the same sample, sequenced in a study of shared clonotypes between healthy human individuals. Some clones are missing from TCRdb's copy, which holds only in-frame ones; the method was immunoSEQ multiplex PCR. The table lists a few hundred thousand clones, nearly 97% of them singletons. The naive CD8 fraction comprised CD45RO-negative cells positively selected for CCR7 and excluded terminally differentiated effector memory CD45RA+ cells. Material: naive CD8+ T cells sorted from blood. The source is a woman younger than 45 in good health.

This rearrangement joins TRBV5-4 to TRBJ2-3; the D is unclear. CDR3 size: 15 residues. The V and J ends lost 6 bases and 0 bases respectively, with 14 bases between them. The germline V gene encodes CDR1 SGHNT and CDR2 YYREEE (reference sequence). Here the CDR3 reads CASTPHASSTDTQYF. Written as DNA, the CDR3 is TGTGCCAGCACCCCACACGCTTCTAGCACAGATACGCAGTATTTT.

The chain is built from TRBV6-1 and TRBJ2-7, with a tentative D call TRBD1 (8 bases). Germline V gene sequence: CDR1 MNHNS, CDR2 SASEGT. The CDR3 runs 15 residues. The ends were cut back, 7 bases at V and 7 bases at J, with 23 bases in the middle. The CDR3 here is CASKTGQVNGREQYF. DNA of the CDR3: TGTGCCAGCAAGACGGGACAGGTGAACGGGAGGGAGCAGTACTTC.

CDR3 amino acids: CASSPFRGAYEQYF. For the CDR3, the DNA is TGCGCCAGCAGCCCCTTCCGGGGGGCCTACGAGCAGTACTTC. The gene calls are TRBV4-1 and TRBJ2-7, with TRBD2 identical over 7 bases. The germline V gene encodes CDR1 MGHRA and CDR2 YSYEKL. This CDR3 comprises 14 residues. Trimming at V came to 4 bases and at J to 2 bases, leaving 5 bases not matched to a gene.

In the case of this clone: The same CDR3 arises from other DNA sequences in this sample as well. The chain links TRBV30 to TRBJ1-1; the D is unclear. Trimming removed 0 bases from V and 1 base from J, with 3 bases in between. This CDR3 spans 12 amino acids. Germline loops: CDR1 GTSNPN, CDR2 SVGIG (reference sequence). The CDR3 is CAWSVSNTEAFF. In nucleotides, the CDR3 is TGTGCCTGGAGTGTGTCGAACACTGAAGCTTTCTTT.

The chain is built from TRBV27 and TRBJ2-1; 12 nucleotides match TRBD2. This CDR3 is 15 amino acids long. Germline assignment: CDR1 MNHEY and CDR2 SMNVEV (reference sequence). J was trimmed by 8 bases and V by 5 bases; bases with no gene match: 7. CDR3 bases: TGTGCCAGCAGTCTACTAGCGGGAGGTTTCCATGAGCAGTTCTTC. Translating gives CASSLLAGGFHEQFF.

The V call is TRBV19, the J call TRBJ1-4; D gene ambiguous. Trimming shortened V by 5 bases and J by 0 bases, and 10 bases separated the two germline ends. Germline V gives CDR1 LNHDA, CDR2 SQIVND (reference sequence). This CDR3 is 15 amino acids long. The CDR3 loop reads CASSLGVATNEKLFF. In DNA, the CDR3 is TGTGCCAGTAGTCTGGGCGTTGCAACTAATGAAAAACTGTTTTTT.

V gene TRBV4-1 combines with J gene TRBJ2-7; 7 bases agree with TRBD1. Germline loops: CDR1 MGHRA, CDR2 YSYEKL. There are 14 residues in the CDR3. After removal of 1 base from V and 2 bases from J, the junction contained 2 bases not matched to a gene. CDR3 residues: CASSQAGQTYEQYF. The CDR3 bases are TGCGCCAGCAGCCAAGCGGGACAGACCTACGAGCAGTACTTC.

This clone was detected only once. The genes are TRBV28 and TRBJ1-5; 7 nucleotides line up with TRBD1. Germline loops: CDR1 MDHEN, CDR2 SYDVKM. V was clipped by 8 bases and J by 7 bases; unmatched bases: 11. The CDR3 totals 14 residues. The CDR3 protein is CASSNLETGQPQHF. The CDR3 DNA reads as TGTGCCAGCTCAAACCTCGAGACAGGGCAGCCCCAGCATTTT.

This chain connects TRBV7-9 to TRBJ2-1; a weak D match, TRBD1 (5 bases). The germline V gene has CDR1 SEHNR and CDR2 FQNEAQ (reference sequence). V lost 5 bases to trimming and J lost 9 bases, with 11 bases between them. The CDR3 runs to 12 residues. Here the CDR3 reads CASSLREGEQFF. In nucleotides, the CDR3 is TGTGCCAGCAGCCTCAGGGAAGGTGAGCAGTTCTTC.

This chain links TRBV28 with TRBJ1-1, with D perhaps matching TRBD1 (5 bases). In germline, CDR1 is MDHEN, CDR2 SYDVKM. The CDR3 loop spans 13 amino acids. V was shortened by 6 bases and J by 2 bases, with 10 bases between the two germline ends. Here the CDR3 reads CASSDSFNTEAFF. The CDR3 coding sequence is TGTGCCAGCAGCGACAGCTTTAACACTGAAGCTTTCTTT. The full variable domain, its missing parts supplied by reference TRBV28 and TRBJ1-1, is DVKVTQSSRYLVKRTGEKVFLECVQDMDHENMFWYRQDPGLGLRLIYFSYDVKMKEKGDIPEGYSVSREKKERFSLILESASTNQTSMYLCASSDSFNTEAFFGQGTRLTVV.

The DNA of the CDR3 is TGTGCCAGCAGCTTCGTTACTAGCGGGAGCTCCTACGAGCAGTACTTC. It specifies CASSFVTSGSSYEQYF. The chain recombines TRBV13 with TRBJ2-7; 11 nucleotides match TRBD2. Per the germline V gene, CDR1 is PRHDT and CDR2 is FYEKMQ (reference sequence). The CDR3 runs 16 residues. After removal of 3 bases from V and 0 bases from J, the junction contained 4 bases not matched to a gene. Filled out from reference TRBV13 and TRBJ2-7, the complete variable domain reads AAGVIQSPRHLIKEKRETATLKCYPIPRHDTVYWYQQGPGQDPQFLISFYEKMQSDKGSIPDRFSAQQFSDYHSELNMSSLELGDSALYFCASSFVTSGSSYEQYFGPGTRLTVT.

V gene TRBV28 combines with J gene TRBJ1-5, with TRBD1 matching over 8 bases. This CDR3 region has 14 residues. With 3 bases clipped from V and 6 bases from J, the junction kept 4 bases outside the gene matches. CDR1 is MDHEN and CDR2 is SYDVKM in the germline V gene. CDR3 amino acids: CASSFFQGAQPQHF. CDR3 sequence (DNA): TGTGCCAGCAGTTTCTTCCAGGGGGCTCAGCCCCAGCATTTT.